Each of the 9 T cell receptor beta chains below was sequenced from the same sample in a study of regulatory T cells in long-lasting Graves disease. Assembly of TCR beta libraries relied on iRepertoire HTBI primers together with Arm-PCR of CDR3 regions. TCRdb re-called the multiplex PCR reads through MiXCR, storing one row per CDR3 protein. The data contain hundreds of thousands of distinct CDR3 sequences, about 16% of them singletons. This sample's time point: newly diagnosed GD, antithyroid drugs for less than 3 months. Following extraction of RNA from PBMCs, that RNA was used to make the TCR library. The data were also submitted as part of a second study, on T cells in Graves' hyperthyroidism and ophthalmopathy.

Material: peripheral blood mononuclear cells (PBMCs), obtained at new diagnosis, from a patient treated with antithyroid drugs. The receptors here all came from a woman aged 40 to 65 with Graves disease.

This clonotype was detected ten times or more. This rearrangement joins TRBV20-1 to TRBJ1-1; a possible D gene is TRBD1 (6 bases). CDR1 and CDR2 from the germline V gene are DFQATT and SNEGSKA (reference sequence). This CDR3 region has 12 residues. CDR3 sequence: CSARTGNTEAFF. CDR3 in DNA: TGCAGCGCTCGAACAGGGAATACTGAAGCTTTCTTT.

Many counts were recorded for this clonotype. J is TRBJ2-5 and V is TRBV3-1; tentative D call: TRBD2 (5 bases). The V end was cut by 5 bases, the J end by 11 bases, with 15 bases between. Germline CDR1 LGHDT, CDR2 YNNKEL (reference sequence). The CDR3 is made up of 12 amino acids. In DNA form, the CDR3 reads TGTGCCAGCAGCGCAGCAAAGAGACTACAGTACTTC. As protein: CASSAAKRLQYF.

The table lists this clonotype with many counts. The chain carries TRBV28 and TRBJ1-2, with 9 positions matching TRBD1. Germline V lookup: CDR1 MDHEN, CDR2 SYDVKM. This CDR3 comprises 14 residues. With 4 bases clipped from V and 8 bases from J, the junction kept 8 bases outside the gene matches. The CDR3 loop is CASSSPGTGNGYTF. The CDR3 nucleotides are TGTGCCAGCAGTTCACCGGGGACAGGGAACGGCTACACCTTC.

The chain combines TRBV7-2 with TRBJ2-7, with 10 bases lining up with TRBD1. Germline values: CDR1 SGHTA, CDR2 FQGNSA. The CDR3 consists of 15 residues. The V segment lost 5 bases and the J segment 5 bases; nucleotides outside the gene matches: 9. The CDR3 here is CASSPRQGASNEQYF. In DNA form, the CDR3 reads TGTGCCAGCAGCCCCAGACAGGGGGCTTCCAACGAGCAGTACTTC.

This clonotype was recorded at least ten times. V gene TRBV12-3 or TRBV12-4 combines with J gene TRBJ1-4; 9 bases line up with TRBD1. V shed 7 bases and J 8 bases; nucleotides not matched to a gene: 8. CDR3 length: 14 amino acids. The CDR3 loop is CASTKGQGREKLFF. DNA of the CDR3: TGTGCCAGCACCAAGGGACAGGGAAGAGAAAAACTGTTTTTT.

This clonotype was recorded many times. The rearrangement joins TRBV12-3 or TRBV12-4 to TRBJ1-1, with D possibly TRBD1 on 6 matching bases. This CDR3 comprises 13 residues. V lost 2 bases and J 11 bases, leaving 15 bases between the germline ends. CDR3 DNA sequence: TGTGCCAGCAGTTTACCCCGTAGGGGGATCGCTTTCTTT. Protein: CASSLPRRGIAFF.

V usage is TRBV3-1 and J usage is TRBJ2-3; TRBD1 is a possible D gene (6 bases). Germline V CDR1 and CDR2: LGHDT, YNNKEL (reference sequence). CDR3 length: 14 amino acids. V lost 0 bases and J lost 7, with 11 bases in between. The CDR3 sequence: CASSQDTGQNTQYF. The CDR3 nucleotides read TGTGCCAGCAGCCAAGATACGGGACAAAATACGCAGTATTTT.

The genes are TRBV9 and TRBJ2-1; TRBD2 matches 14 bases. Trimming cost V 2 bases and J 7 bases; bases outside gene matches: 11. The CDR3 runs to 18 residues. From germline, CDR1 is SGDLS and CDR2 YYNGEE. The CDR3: CASSVYDSGTSGGNEQFF. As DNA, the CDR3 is TGTGCCAGCAGCGTGTACGATTCCGGGACTAGCGGGGGAAATGAGCAGTTCTTC.

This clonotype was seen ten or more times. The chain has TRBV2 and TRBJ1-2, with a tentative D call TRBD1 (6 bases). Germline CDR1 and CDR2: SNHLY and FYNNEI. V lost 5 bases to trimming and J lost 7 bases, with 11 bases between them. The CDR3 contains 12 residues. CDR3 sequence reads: CASSSGQSGYTF. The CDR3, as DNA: TGTGCCAGCAGTTCCGGACAGTCTGGCTACACCTTC.